The next 27 T cell receptor beta chains were all read from a single sample in a study of OX40 agonist ivuxolimab in advanced cancers. The data were produced by immunoSEQ multiplex PCR, yet TCRdb's version contains in-frame clones alone and is incomplete. The sample holds around 79,000 clones, 75% to 95% seen once. Specimen: CD4+ or CD8+ T cells sorted from blood, collected in a trial of the OX40 agonist ivuxolimab. The source is an adult with an advanced solid tumor such as melanoma, head and neck, liver or kidney cancer.

CDR3 DNA sequence: TGCGCCAGCGCACACCCTAGTGACAGACCTAGGGAGACCCAGTACTTC. It encodes CASAHPSDRPRETQYF. The V call is TRBV23-1, the J call TRBJ2-5; D might be TRBD1 (5 bases). TRBV23-1 is an ORF; its function is uncertain. V shed 8 bases and J shed 5 bases, with 24 bases lying between them. The CDR3 consists of 16 residues.

This clone was detected only once. The V call is TRBV5-6, the J call TRBJ2-5; D gene unclear. In germline, CDR1 is SGHDT, CDR2 YYEEEE. The germline V and J ends were trimmed by 3 bases and 1 base, with 13 bases remaining between them. The CDR3 is made up of 15 amino acids. The DNA for the CDR3 is TGTGCCAGCAGCTCCTTAACAGATACCCAAGAGACCCAGTACTTC. The encoded protein is CASSSLTDTQETQYF.

The genes are TRBV2 and TRBJ2-7; 15 bases agree with TRBD2. The CDR3 totals 14 residues. From germline, CDR1 is SNHLY and CDR2 FYNNEI. V shed 5 bases, J shed 8 bases, and the junction held 4 bases outside the gene matches. DNA for the CDR3: TGTGCCAGCAGTCCCGGGACTAGCGGGAGGAAGCAGTACTTC. Its protein is CASSPGTSGRKQYF.

This clone has more than one count but fewer than ten. The chain has TRBV5-4 and TRBJ1-1, with 8 bases that match TRBD1. V gave up 5 bases and J gave up 4 bases; unmatched junction bases: 7. There are 14 residues in the CDR3. Germline lookup yields CDR1 SGHNT and CDR2 YYREEE (reference sequence). Written as DNA, the CDR3 is TGTGCCAGCAGACGAACAGGGGGGAGCACTGAAGCTTTCTTT. Translating gives CASRRTGGSTEAFF. Drawing the rest from reference TRBV5-4 and TRBJ1-1, the complete variable domain is ETGVTQSPTHLIKTRGQQVTLRCSSQSGHNTVSWYQQALGQGPQFIFQYYREEENGRGNFPPRFSGLQFPNYSSELNVNALELDDSALYLCASRRTGGSTEAFFGQGTRLTVV.

This chain links TRBV7-9 with TRBJ1-1, with a possible D match to TRBD1 (5 bases). The CDR3 sequence is 14 residues long. V was shortened by 0 bases and J by 5 bases, with 10 bases between the two germline ends. Germline-derived CDR1 and CDR2 are SEHNR and FQNEAQ (reference sequence). This CDR3 is CASSLAFGGTEAFF. CDR3 coding DNA: TGTGCCAGCAGCTTAGCATTCGGGGGGACTGAAGCTTTCTTT.

This chain uses TRBV7-8 with TRBJ2-1, with 7 bases aligning to TRBD1. Trimming took 5 bases from V and 8 from J; bases not matched to a gene: 9. CDR3 length equals 14 residues. Germline V gene data show CDR1 as SGHVS and CDR2 as FQNEAQ. The CDR3 is CASSVLQGSDEQFF. The DNA for the CDR3 is TGTGCCAGCAGCGTACTACAGGGGTCGGATGAGCAGTTCTTC.

V is TRBV9 and J is TRBJ1-1; unclear D gene. The ends were cut back, 0 bases at V and 0 bases at J, with 6 bases in the middle. From germline, CDR1 is SGDLS and CDR2 YYNGEE. The CDR3 runs to 14 residues. The CDR3 region has the DNA TGTGCCAGCAGCGTAGAGAGCATGAACACTGAAGCTTTCTTT. Amino acids: CASSVESMNTEAFF.

This clone has just one count. The chain uses TRBV9 and TRBJ2-1; 13 bases fit TRBD2. V lost 2 bases and J lost 5; bases outside the gene matches: 10. Germline CDR1 reads SGDLS; CDR2 reads YYNGEE. The CDR3 sequence is 18 residues long. The CDR3 here is CASSVRGTSGTRHNEQFF. The CDR3 DNA follows: TGTGCCAGCAGCGTTCGAGGGACTAGCGGGACCCGCCACAATGAGCAGTTCTTC.

This chain joins TRBV28 and TRBJ2-5; 10 positions agree with TRBD1. This CDR3 is 16 amino acids long. Germline V gives CDR1 MDHEN, CDR2 SYDVKM. V dropped 6 bases and J dropped 4; count of bases not matched to a gene: 11. As DNA, the CDR3 is TGTGCCAGCAGCGGGATGGGACAGGGGAGTCTAGAGACCCAGTACTTC. Its protein is CASSGMGQGSLETQYF.

This clone was picked up one time. The chain couples TRBV6-5 to TRBJ2-7, with TRBD2 identical over 12 bases. The V and J ends lost 6 bases and 3 bases, in that order; junction bases with no gene match: 6. Looked up from germline, CDR1 is MNHEY and CDR2 is SVGAGI. The CDR3 covers 15 residues. Written as DNA, the CDR3 is TGTGCCAGCAGCCCGGGACTAGCGGGTGTCTACGAGCAGTACTTC. Encoded protein: CASSPGLAGVYEQYF.

The genes are TRBV7-3 and TRBJ2-2, with 14 positions matching TRBD2. This CDR3 has 19 residues. Germline V gene sequence: CDR1 SGHTA, CDR2 FQGTGA. V shed 5 bases, J shed 2 bases, and the junction held 10 bases outside the gene matches. CDR3 nucleotide sequence: TGTGCCAGCAGCCGAGGGACTAGCGGGAGTCCGGCCAACACCGGGGAGCTGTTTTTT. It translates to CASSRGTSGSPANTGELFF.

The chain employs TRBV6-6 and TRBJ2-1, with TRBD2 identical over 10 bases. The CDR3 has 16 residues. J lost 6 bases, V lost 0 bases, and 5 bases had no gene match. Germline-derived CDR1 and CDR2 are MNHNY and SVGAGI (reference sequence). DNA for the CDR3: TGTGCCAGCAGTTACTCCTGGACTAGCGGACCCAATGAGCAGTTCTTC. This sequence encodes CASSYSWTSGPNEQFF.

This chain joins TRBV5-6 and TRBJ1-1; D gene ambiguous. The V end lost 3 bases, the J end lost 0 bases, and 6 bases lay between the germline ends. The CDR3 contains 13 residues. Looked up from germline, CDR1 is SGHDT and CDR2 is YYEEEE. CDR3 sequence reads: CASSSEMNTEAFF. The CDR3 DNA follows: TGTGCCAGCAGCTCAGAAATGAACACTGAAGCTTTCTTT.

The J gene is TRBJ2-3, the V gene TRBV19; 10 bases are shared with TRBD2. J lost 6 bases, V lost 3 bases, and 9 bases had no gene match. CDR1 and CDR2 from the germline V gene are LNHDA and SQIVND (reference sequence). The CDR3 loop spans 16 amino acids. CDR3: CASSMRLAGVSDTQYF. Written as DNA, the CDR3 is TGTGCCAGTAGTATGCGCCTAGCGGGAGTTTCGGATACGCAGTATTTT.

The chain has TRBV28 and TRBJ1-2, with D possibly matching TRBD1 (6 bases). V dropped 6 bases and J dropped 8 bases, with 10 bases sitting between them. This CDR3 is built from 11 residues. Germline values: CDR1 MDHEN, CDR2 SYDVKM. The CDR3 loop reads CASRRGEGYTF. The CDR3, as DNA: TGTGCCAGCAGGAGGGGGGAAGGCTACACCTTC.

The chain joins TRBV28 to TRBJ2-1, with D possibly being TRBD1 (5 bases). Trimming stripped 6 bases from V and 5 bases from J, with 17 bases between. The CDR3 is 15 residues long. The germline V gene has CDR1 MDHEN and CDR2 SYDVKM. This chain's CDR3 is CASSPDTTRNNEQFF. The CDR3 DNA follows: TGTGCCAGCAGCCCGGACACCACAAGAAACAATGAGCAGTTCTTC.

In the case of this clone: A junction boundary mismatches the germline segment, possibly from a read error. V is TRBV7-7 and J is TRBJ2-5, with D unclear. Germline loops: CDR1 SSHAT, CDR2 FNYEAQ (reference sequence). The CDR3 spans 13 residues. In DNA form, the CDR3 reads TGTGCTAGCAGCCCAGCCTACCTTGAGACCCAGTACTTC. Protein sequence: CASSPAYLETQYF.

The gene calls are TRBV5-1 and TRBJ2-7; 12 bases align to TRBD2. The CDR3 is 16 amino acids. Germline V gene lookup returns CDR1 SGHRS and CDR2 YFSETQ. The V segment lost 4 bases and the J segment 5 bases; nucleotides outside the gene matches: 10. The CDR3 is CASSPPMTSGSHEQYF. The CDR3 DNA follows: TGCGCCAGCAGCCCTCCTATGACTAGCGGGAGCCACGAGCAGTACTTC.

The chain links TRBV19 to TRBJ2-1; the match to TRBD2 covers 10 bases. The CDR3 covers 16 residues. In germline, CDR1 is LNHDA, CDR2 SQIVND (reference sequence). J lost 7 bases, V lost 0 bases, and 6 bases had no gene match. CDR3 in amino acids: CASSIDASGSGNEQFF. The CDR3 DNA is TGTGCCAGTAGTATAGACGCTAGCGGGAGCGGAAATGAGCAGTTCTTC.

J is TRBJ1-2 and V is TRBV2, with D possibly being TRBD1 (5 bases). The CDR3 extends over 15 amino acids. The germline V gene has CDR1 SNHLY and CDR2 FYNNEI. V gave up 2 bases and J gave up 7 bases, with 17 bases separating them. CDR3 nucleotides: TGTGCCAGCAGTGAATCTTTGGGGACTGTCGGTGGCTACACCTTC. It is translated as CASSESLGTVGGYTF.

The chain couples TRBV7-8 to TRBJ2-7, with D perhaps TRBD2 (6 bases). The CDR3 totals 14 residues. V lost 1 base and J lost 7, with 14 bases in between. CDR1 and CDR2 (germline): SGHVS, FQNEAQ. The CDR3 DNA reads TGTGCCAGCAGCTTAGAACTAGCACTAGGAGAGCAGTACTTC. Encoded protein: CASSLELALGEQYF.

The CDR3: CASSFSGRERNEQFF. The DNA of the CDR3 is TGTGCCAGCAGCTTTAGCGGGAGGGAACGGAATGAGCAGTTCTTC. The chain employs TRBV7-2 and TRBJ2-1; 11 bases fit TRBD2. Unmatched junction bases numbered 5, after V lost 3 bases and J lost 7 bases. The CDR3 spans 15 residues. Looked up from germline, CDR1 is SGHTA and CDR2 is FQGNSA.

V and J are TRBV6-4 and TRBJ2-1; D is perhaps TRBD1 (5 bases). V was trimmed by 0 bases and J by 5 bases, leaving 8 bases between them. CDR3 size: 14 residues. The V gene's germline CDR1 is MRHNA and CDR2 SNTAGT. The CDR3 spells CASSDSGHHNEQFF. The CDR3 bases are TGTGCCAGCAGTGACTCCGGACACCACAATGAGCAGTTCTTC.

The chain links TRBV2 to TRBJ2-3; weak D call: TRBD2 (6 bases). The germline V and J ends were trimmed by 2 bases and 4 bases, with 7 bases remaining between them. Per germline, CDR1 SNHLY and CDR2 FYNNEI. The CDR3 consists of 13 residues. The CDR3 protein is CASSEWEADTQYF. CDR3 coding DNA: TGTGCCAGCAGTGAATGGGAGGCAGATACGCAGTATTTT.

The chain couples TRBV6-5 to TRBJ1-1, with 11 bases identical to TRBD1. This CDR3 has 12 residues. The J segment lost 10 bases and the V segment lost 6 bases, leaving 4 bases of the junction unmatched. CDR1 and CDR2 (germline): MNHEY, SVGAGI. DNA for the CDR3: TGTGCCAGCAGACGGACAGGGGGCGCAGCTTTCTTT. Encoded protein: CASRRTGGAAFF.

The V gene is TRBV5-1, the J gene TRBJ2-2; the match to TRBD2 covers 11 bases. The germline V gene has CDR1 SGHRS and CDR2 YFSETQ. The CDR3 spans 16 residues. V lost 3 bases to trimming and J lost 1 base; unmatched junction nucleotides: 2. The CDR3 sequence: CASSSLAGGNTGELFF. The CDR3 DNA is TGCGCCAGCAGCTCCCTAGCGGGAGGGAACACCGGGGAGCTGTTTTTT.

J is TRBJ2-7 and V is TRBV6-6; D tentatively reads TRBD1 or TRBD2 (5 bases each). V was shortened by 6 bases and J by 0 bases, with 15 bases between the two germline ends. The germline V gene has CDR1 MNHNY and CDR2 SVGAGI (reference sequence). The CDR3 contains 15 residues. The CDR3 sequence: CASRVGWGSSYEQYF. The CDR3 DNA reads TGTGCCAGCAGGGTTGGTTGGGGGAGCTCCTACGAGCAGTACTTC.